This T cell receptor beta chain was captured by sequencing in a study of blood T cell repertoires in COVID-19. Across the study: T cells, B-cell-depleted T cells, or PBMCs provided the cDNA or gDNA that served as material.

Germline CDR1 MNHEY, CDR2 SVGAGI. Trimming at V came to 6 bases and at J to 6 bases, leaving 10 bases not matched to a gene. The CDR3 is 15 residues long. Those who participated ranged in age from about 18 to 89 years and resided in roughly 26 US areas. Cohort allocation depended upon clinical history that participants reported. Authors' data handling: Using reference gene primer amplification, nucleated cell counts were estimated. Sequenced by immunoSEQ multiplex PCR; TCRdb stores in-frame clones only, minus some. V and J calls plus clone size are reproduced from that table; the DNA served to infer D and trimming. The repertoire includes approximately 180,000 clones, nearly 90% of them detected once, and under 3% sits in the top ten.

The sequence was obtained from a woman in her forties with acute COVID-19. Source material: PBMCs or T cells enriched from blood (not recorded which). V is TRBV6-5 and J is TRBJ1-5, with 8 positions matching TRBD1. The CDR3 spells CASSRSRTGSQPQHF. The CDR3 bases are TGTGCCAGCAGCCGTTCCCGGACAGGGTCTCAGCCCCAGCATTTT.